The next 27 T cell receptor beta chains were all read from a single sample in a study of blood T cell repertoires in COVID-19. TCRdb's copy holds only in-frame clones and misses some; the assay was immunoSEQ multiplex PCR. The table records 29,000 or so clones, approximately 86% of them present only once. The source material was peripheral blood. The receptors stem from a human donor in a cohort sampled during active COVID-19. The donor label of this sample is uncertain.

The chain employs TRBV5-4 and TRBJ2-5; 8 bases map to TRBD1. This CDR3 spans 15 amino acids. With V trimmed by 4 bases and J by 2 bases, 7 bases remained unmatched. In germline, CDR1 is SGHNT, CDR2 YYREEE (reference sequence). The CDR3 coding sequence is TGTGCCAGCAGCCCAGGGGGCGACCTTCAAGAGACCCAGTACTTC. This gives the protein CASSPGGDLQETQYF.

This clone has a single count. The V gene is TRBV19, the J gene TRBJ1-6; tentative D call: TRBD1 (6 bases). The V gene's germline CDR1 is LNHDA and CDR2 SQIVND (reference sequence). The ends were cut back, 7 bases at V and 10 bases at J, with 14 bases in the middle. The CDR3 consists of 13 residues. CDR3 nucleotides: TGTGCCAGTAATCGGGGGGCTGAATCACCCCTCCACTTT. Translation gives CASNRGAESPLHF.

The chain links TRBV12-5 to TRBJ2-1; TRBD2 matches 12 bases. The CDR3 runs to 15 residues. The germline CDR1 and CDR2 sequences are LGHNT and FRNRAP. J was trimmed by 9 bases and V by 1 base; bases with no gene match: 4. Here the CDR3 reads CASGLGTSGMGEQFF. For the CDR3, the DNA is TGTGCTAGTGGTTTGGGGACTAGCGGGATGGGTGAGCAGTTCTTC.

The chain is built from TRBV6-5 and TRBJ2-3; 9 nucleotides align to TRBD2. There are 16 residues in the CDR3. The J segment lost 3 bases and the V segment lost 4 bases, leaving 8 bases of the junction unmatched. Germline loops: CDR1 MNHEY, CDR2 SVGAGI. CDR3 bases: TGTGCCAGCAGTTGGGTAGCGGGAGATGGGACAGATACGCAGTATTTT. Encoded protein: CASSWVAGDGTDTQYF.

The chain carries TRBV9 and TRBJ2-2, with TRBD1 matching 7 bases. The ends lost 3 bases at V and 5 bases at J; junction bases unmatched: 4. The CDR3 length is 14 residues. Germline values: CDR1 SGDLS, CDR2 YYNGEE. The CDR3 DNA reads as TGTGCCAGCAGCGCGGCAGGGGGAACCGGGGAGCTGTTTTTT. It is translated as CASSAAGGTGELFF. Full variable domain (missing parts from reference TRBV9 and TRBJ2-2): DSGVTQTPKHLITATGQRVTLRCSPRSGDLSVYWYQQSLDQGLQFLIQYYNGEERAKGNILERFSAQQFPDLHSELNLSSLELGDSALYFCASSAAGGTGELFFGEGSRLTVL.

J is TRBJ1-1 and V is TRBV5-1; the match to TRBD1 covers 7 bases. The CDR3 has 13 residues. The trim removed 5 bases at V and 5 bases at J, leaving 6 bases unmatched. Germline CDR1 is SGHRS and CDR2 is YFSETQ. The CDR3 spells CASRRGLGTEAFF. CDR3 bases: TGCGCCAGCAGAAGGGGGCTAGGTACTGAAGCTTTCTTT.

This chain links TRBV4-2 with TRBJ1-3; D is possibly TRBD1 (5 bases). V lost 2 bases and J lost 0, with 14 bases in between. CDR1 and CDR2 (germline): LGHNA, YNFKEQ. This CDR3 comprises 17 residues. This chain's CDR3 is CASSQSPDRFSGNTIYF. CDR3 sequence (DNA): TGTGCCAGCAGCCAAAGCCCCGACAGATTCTCTGGAAACACCATATATTTT.

The rearrangement joins TRBV6-5 to TRBJ1-6; D might be TRBD1 (5 bases). CDR1 and CDR2 (germline): MNHEY, SVGAGI. CDR3 length equals 14 residues. The V end lost 0 bases, the J end lost 10 bases, and 10 bases lay between the germline ends. The CDR3 sequence: CASSYSWGDSPLHF. The CDR3 bases are TGTGCCAGCAGTTACTCCTGGGGGGACTCACCCCTCCACTTT.

The J gene is TRBJ2-7, the V gene TRBV5-6; 7 bases map to TRBD1. CDR3 length: 14 amino acids. The V and J ends lost 5 bases and 2 bases, in that order; junction bases with no gene match: 7. Germline V gene sequence: CDR1 SGHDT, CDR2 YYEEEE. CDR3 coding DNA: TGTGCCAGCAGAGCTTGGGGACAGCCCTACGAGCAGTACTTC. This encodes CASRAWGQPYEQYF.

In DNA, the CDR3 is TGTGCCAGCAGCCCACTAGCGGGTCCCTACAATGAGCAGTTCTTC. Protein: CASSPLAGPYNEQFF. The chain couples TRBV7-6 to TRBJ2-1; 9 bases fit TRBD2. The V and J ends lost 5 bases and 2 bases, in that order; junction bases with no gene match: 4. This CDR3 contains 15 residues. Per the germline V gene, CDR1 is SGHVS and CDR2 is FNYEAQ.

V and J are TRBV6-6 and TRBJ2-4; 11 bases agree with TRBD2. Germline V gene lookup returns CDR1 MNHNY and CDR2 SVGAGI (reference sequence). V lost 2 bases and J lost 6; bases outside the gene matches: 3. The CDR3 covers 15 residues. The CDR3 DNA is TGTGCCAGCAGTTACGGGCTAGCGGGAGGAAACATTCAGTACTTC. Translated: CASSYGLAGGNIQYF.

The chain combines TRBV5-1 with TRBJ2-3; no definite D call. V lost 0 bases to trimming and J lost 2 bases, with 7 bases between them. Germline CDR1 reads SGHRS; CDR2 reads YFSETQ. The CDR3 has 14 amino acids. Here the CDR3 reads CASSLGRSTDTQYF. The CDR3 nucleotides read TGCGCCAGCAGCTTGGGGCGGTCCACAGATACGCAGTATTTT.

The chain uses TRBV3-1 (or the pseudogene TRBV3-2) and TRBJ2-2, with 7 bases fitting TRBD2. Germline V gene lookup returns CDR1 LGHDT and CDR2 YNNKEL (reference sequence). Losses at the gene ends were 3 bases for V and 1 base for J; bases not matched to a gene: 5. This CDR3 spans 16 amino acids. As DNA, the CDR3 is TGTGCCAGCAGCCATACGCTAGCGGTGAACACCGGGGAGCTGTTTTTT. It yields the protein CASSHTLAVNTGELFF.

V and J are TRBV30 and TRBJ2-7; weak D call: TRBD1 (5 bases). With 3 bases removed from V and 3 bases from J, the gap between germline ends came to 15 bases. The CDR3 consists of 14 residues. Germline assignment: CDR1 GTSNPN and CDR2 SVGIG (reference sequence). The CDR3 sequence is CAWSRDSLFYEQYF. CDR3 sequence (DNA): TGTGCCTGGAGCCGAGACAGTCTCTTCTACGAGCAGTACTTC.

The chain carries TRBV28 and TRBJ2-1, with 7 bases fitting TRBD2. The CDR3 covers 16 residues. V shed 5 bases, J shed 0 bases, and the junction held 7 bases outside the gene matches. The V gene's germline CDR1 is MDHEN and CDR2 SYDVKM. CDR3 residues: CASSPTSAPSYNEQFF. DNA of the CDR3: TGTGCCAGCAGTCCCACTAGCGCCCCCTCCTACAATGAGCAGTTCTTC.

The chain couples TRBV6-6 to TRBJ2-3; the match to TRBD2 covers 13 bases. The CDR3 covers 16 residues. Germline CDR1 reads MNHNY; CDR2 reads SVGAGI (reference sequence). V was clipped by 2 bases and J by 6 bases; unmatched bases: 5. The CDR3 loop is CASSYQRTSGSDTQYF. The DNA of the CDR3 is TGTGCCAGCAGTTACCAACGGACTAGCGGGAGTGATACGCAGTATTTT.

V gene TRBV10-2 combines with J gene TRBJ1-2; maybe TRBD1 (5 bases). The CDR3 has 13 amino acids. Germline CDR1 reads WSHSY; CDR2 reads SAAADI. The V gene lost 5 bases and the J gene lost 4 bases, with 11 bases spanning the gap. As DNA, the CDR3 is TGCGCCAGCAGTCAAGACAGAGTCTATGGCTACACCTTC. Translation: CASSQDRVYGYTF.

The V gene is TRBV5-4, the J gene TRBJ2-2, with D possibly matching TRBD1 (6 bases). V was shortened by 4 bases and J by 0 bases, with 19 bases between the two germline ends. CDR1 is SGHNT, CDR2 YYREEE, per germline (reference sequence). This CDR3 region has 18 residues. The CDR3: CASSGSLQGNSNTGELFF. Here the CDR3 DNA reads TGTGCCAGCAGCGGGTCACTTCAGGGGAACTCGAACACCGGGGAGCTGTTTTTT.

This chain connects TRBV5-1 to TRBJ2-5, with D tentatively TRBD2 (6 bases). This CDR3 is 14 amino acids long. CDR1 is SGHRS and CDR2 is YFSETQ in the germline V gene. Trimming stripped 2 bases from V and 5 bases from J, with 13 bases between. The DNA of the CDR3 is TGCGCCAGCAGCTTTTCGGGGGTGGATGAGACCCAGTACTTC. Translated, it gives CASSFSGVDETQYF.

The rearrangement joins TRBV5-1 to TRBJ1-1; perhaps TRBD1 as D (5 bases). V lost 3 bases and J 0 bases, leaving 9 bases between the germline ends. Germline CDR1 reads SGHRS; CDR2 reads YFSETQ. CDR3 size: 14 residues. The CDR3 loop is CASSSDRLNTEAFF. The CDR3 DNA is TGCGCCAGCAGCTCCGACAGATTGAACACTGAAGCTTTCTTT.

J is TRBJ2-1 and V is TRBV6-1; possible D gene TRBD2, 6 bases. Trimming shortened V by 1 base and J by 5 bases, and 9 bases separated the two germline ends. From germline, CDR1 is MNHNS and CDR2 SASEGT. There are 14 residues in the CDR3. CDR3 sequence (DNA): TGTGCCAGCAGTGAAGATCGGACTAACAATGAGCAGTTCTTC. Translated, it gives CASSEDRTNNEQFF.

The CDR3 spells CSASSVASQQETQYF. CDR3 coding DNA: TGCAGTGCTAGTTCGGTAGCGTCACAACAAGAGACCCAGTACTTC. The chain is built from TRBV20-1 and TRBJ2-5; D possibly corresponds to TRBD2 (5 bases). The CDR3 runs 15 residues. Germline V gene data show CDR1 as DFQATT and CDR2 as SNEGSKA (reference sequence). The V gene lost 3 bases and the J gene lost 2 bases, with 16 bases spanning the gap.

This clone was counted only a few times. The V gene is TRBV18, the J gene TRBJ1-1; no clear D gene. Looked up from germline, CDR1 is KGHSH and CDR2 is LQKENI. CDR3 length: 16 residues. V was pared by 2 bases and J by 0 bases, with 13 bases between. CDR3 in amino acids: CASSPYVGELNTEAFF. The DNA for the CDR3 is TGTGCCAGCTCACCATACGTTGGGGAGCTGAACACTGAAGCTTTCTTT.

This chain uses TRBV5-4 with TRBJ1-1, with TRBD1 identical over 7 bases. The CDR3 extends over 14 amino acids. Germline values: CDR1 SGHNT, CDR2 YYREEE (reference sequence). The junction had 9 bases not matched to a gene; V was cut back by 7 bases and J by 3 bases. The CDR3: CASGSKTGDTEAFF. DNA of the CDR3: TGTGCCAGCGGGTCCAAAACAGGGGACACTGAAGCTTTCTTT. The full variable domain, with the rest looked up from reference TRBV5-4 and TRBJ1-1, is ETGVTQSPTHLIKTRGQQVTLRCSSQSGHNTVSWYQQALGQGPQFIFQYYREEENGRGNFPPRFSGLQFPNYSSELNVNALELDDSALYLCASGSKTGDTEAFFGQGTRLTVV.

This chain joins TRBV5-1 and TRBJ2-5, with a tentative D call TRBD1 (5 bases). Germline assignment: CDR1 SGHRS and CDR2 YFSETQ. V lost 5 bases and J lost 3, with 17 bases in between. This CDR3 spans 15 amino acids. The CDR3 nucleotides are TGCGCCAGCAGTTCCCAGGGTTTAGTGGAAGAGACCCAGTACTTC. Encoded protein: CASSSQGLVEETQYF.

The rearrangement joins TRBV3-1 (or the pseudogene TRBV3-2) to TRBJ2-7; TRBD1 agrees at 8 bases. CDR3 length: 15 residues. Germline V gene data show CDR1 as LGHDT and CDR2 as YNNKEL (reference sequence). With V trimmed by 3 bases and J by 5 bases, 9 bases remained unmatched. DNA of the CDR3: TGTGCCAGCAGCCACCAGGACAGGGTACGAGACGAGCAGTACTTC. Translation gives CASSHQDRVRDEQYF.

The CDR3 reads CASSKNRQGNTGELFF. The CDR3 coding sequence is TGTGCCAGCAGCAAAAATCGGCAGGGGAACACCGGGGAGCTGTTTTTT. This chain links TRBV21-1 with TRBJ2-2; the table assigns TRBD1, which was not confirmed against the DNA. TRBV21-1 is tagged as a pseudogene. The CDR3 is 16 residues long.